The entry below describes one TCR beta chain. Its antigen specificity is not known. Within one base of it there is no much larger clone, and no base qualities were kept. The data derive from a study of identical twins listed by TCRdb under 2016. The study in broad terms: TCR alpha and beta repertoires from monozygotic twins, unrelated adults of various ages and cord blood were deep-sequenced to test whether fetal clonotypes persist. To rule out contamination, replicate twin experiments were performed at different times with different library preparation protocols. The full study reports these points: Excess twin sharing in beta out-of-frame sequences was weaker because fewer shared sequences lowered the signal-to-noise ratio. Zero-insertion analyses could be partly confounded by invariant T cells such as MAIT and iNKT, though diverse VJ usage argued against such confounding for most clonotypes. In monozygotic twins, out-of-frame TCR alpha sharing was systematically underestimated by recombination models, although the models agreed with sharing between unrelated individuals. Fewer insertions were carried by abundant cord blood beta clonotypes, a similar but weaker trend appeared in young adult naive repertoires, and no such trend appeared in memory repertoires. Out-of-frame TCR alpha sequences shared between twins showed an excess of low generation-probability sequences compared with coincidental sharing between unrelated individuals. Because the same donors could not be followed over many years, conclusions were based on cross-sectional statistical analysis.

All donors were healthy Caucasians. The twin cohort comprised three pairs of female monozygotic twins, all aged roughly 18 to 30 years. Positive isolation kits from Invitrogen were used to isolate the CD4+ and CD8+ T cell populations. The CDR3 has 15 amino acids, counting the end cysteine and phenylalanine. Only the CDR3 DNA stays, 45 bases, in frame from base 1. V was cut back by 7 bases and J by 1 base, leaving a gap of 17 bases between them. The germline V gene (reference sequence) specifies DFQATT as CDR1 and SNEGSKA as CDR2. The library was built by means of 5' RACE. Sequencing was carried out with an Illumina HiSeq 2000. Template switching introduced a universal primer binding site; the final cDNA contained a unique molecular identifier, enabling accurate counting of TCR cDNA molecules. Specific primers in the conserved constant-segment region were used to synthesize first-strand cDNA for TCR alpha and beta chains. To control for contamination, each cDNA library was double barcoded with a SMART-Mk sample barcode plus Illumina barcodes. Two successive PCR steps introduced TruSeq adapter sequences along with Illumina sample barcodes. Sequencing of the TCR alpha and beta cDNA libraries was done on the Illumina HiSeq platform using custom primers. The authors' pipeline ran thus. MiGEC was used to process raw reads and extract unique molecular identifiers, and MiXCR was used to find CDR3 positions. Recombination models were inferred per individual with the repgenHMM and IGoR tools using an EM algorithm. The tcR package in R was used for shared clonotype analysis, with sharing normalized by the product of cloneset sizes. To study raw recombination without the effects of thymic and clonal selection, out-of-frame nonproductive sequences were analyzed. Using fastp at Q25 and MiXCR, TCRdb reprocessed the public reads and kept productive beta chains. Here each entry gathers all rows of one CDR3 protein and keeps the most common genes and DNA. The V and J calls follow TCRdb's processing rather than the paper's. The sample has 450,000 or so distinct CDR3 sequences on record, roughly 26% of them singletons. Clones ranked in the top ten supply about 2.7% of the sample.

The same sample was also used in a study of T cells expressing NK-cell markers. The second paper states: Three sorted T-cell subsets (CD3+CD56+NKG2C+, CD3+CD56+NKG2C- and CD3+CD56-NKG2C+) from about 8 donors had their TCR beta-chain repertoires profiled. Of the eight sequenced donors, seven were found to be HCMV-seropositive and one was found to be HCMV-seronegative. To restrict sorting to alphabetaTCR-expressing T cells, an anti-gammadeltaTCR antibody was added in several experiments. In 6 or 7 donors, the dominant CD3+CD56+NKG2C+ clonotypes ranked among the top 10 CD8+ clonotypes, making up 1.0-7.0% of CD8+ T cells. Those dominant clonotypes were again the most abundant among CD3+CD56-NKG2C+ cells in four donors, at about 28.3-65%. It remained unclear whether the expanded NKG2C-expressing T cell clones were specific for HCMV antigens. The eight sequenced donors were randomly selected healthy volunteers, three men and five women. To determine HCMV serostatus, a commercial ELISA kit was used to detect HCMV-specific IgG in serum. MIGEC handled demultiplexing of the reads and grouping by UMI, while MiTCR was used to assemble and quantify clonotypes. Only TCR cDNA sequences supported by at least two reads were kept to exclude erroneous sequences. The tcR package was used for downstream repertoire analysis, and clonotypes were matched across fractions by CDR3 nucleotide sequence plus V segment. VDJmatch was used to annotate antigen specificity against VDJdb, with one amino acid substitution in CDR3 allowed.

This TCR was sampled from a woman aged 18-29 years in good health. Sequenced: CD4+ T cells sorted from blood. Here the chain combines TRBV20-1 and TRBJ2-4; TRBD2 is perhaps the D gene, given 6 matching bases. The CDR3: CSGISGTAAKNIQYF. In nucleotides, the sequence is TGCAGTGGGATTAGCGGAACGGCGGCCAAAAACATTCAGTACTTC.